The 16 T cell receptor beta chains reported below all come from one sample, sequenced in a study of sequential checkpoint blockade in melanoma (dated by TCRdb to the late 2010s). The library relied on the immunoSEQ multiplex PCR assay. TCRdb carries this immuneACCESS record with in-frame sequences only. Its versions omit some clonotypes, under half of them owing to an unresolved V gene in the studies checked, with the rest unexplained. Counted in this sample were under 50,000 clones; around nine tenths of them appeared once. The ten top clones hold around 12% of the sample. Taken with the paper, the label for treatment or condition translates to: randomized to nivolumab then ipilimumab (arm A) or the reverse (arm B). The specimen was CD8+ T cells sorted from blood (inferred from file names), collected from a patient given nivolumab and ipilimumab in sequence. These receptors came from a human donor with melanoma.

The rearrangement uses TRBV2 and TRBJ1-5; the match to TRBD1 covers 7 bases. The V and J ends lost 8 bases and 9 bases, in that order; junction bases with no gene match: 7. This CDR3 has 12 residues. From germline, CDR1 is SNHLY and CDR2 FYNNEI. The CDR3 bases are TGTGCCAGCGGGGACAGCCCCCGGCCCCAGCATTTT. It encodes CASGDSPRPQHF.

The chain joins TRBV5-6 to TRBJ2-1; TRBD2 aligns across 11 bases. J gave up 10 bases and V 2 bases, and 5 bases lay outside the gene matches. The germline CDR1 and CDR2 sequences are SGHDT and YYEEEE. This CDR3 region has 14 residues. CDR3 coding DNA: TGTGCCAGCAGCTTTGAGGGGACTAGCGGAGAGCAGTTCTTC. It codes for CASSFEGTSGEQFF.

This chain joins TRBV27 and TRBJ2-7; the D gene is possibly TRBD2 (5 bases). The CDR3 is 12 amino acids. CDR1 MNHEY and CDR2 SMNVEV come from the germline V gene (reference sequence). V lost 7 bases to trimming and J lost 5 bases, with 12 bases between them. CDR3 DNA: TGTGCCAGCATTGCGGGTCCCCACGAGCAGTACTTC. Amino acids: CASIAGPHEQYF.

The V gene is TRBV6-1, the J gene TRBJ2-5; 11 bases line up with TRBD2. The CDR3 has 17 residues. Germline values: CDR1 MNHNS, CDR2 SASEGT. The V gene end was trimmed by 3 bases and the J gene end by 5 bases; junction bases not matched to a gene: 11. CDR3 amino acids: CASSDPYSGRALETQYF. CDR3 DNA: TGTGCCAGCAGTGACCCCTATAGCGGGAGGGCCCTCGAGACCCAGTACTTC.

V usage is TRBV11-3 and J usage is TRBJ2-2, with D possibly matching TRBD2 (6 bases). The CDR3 covers 13 residues. Germline CDR1 reads SGHNT; CDR2 reads YENEEA. Trimming stripped 8 bases from V and 3 bases from J, with 10 bases between. The CDR3: CASGGFDTGELFF. CDR3 sequence (DNA): TGTGCCAGCGGGGGGTTTGACACCGGGGAGCTGTTTTTT.

V gene TRBV28 combines with J gene TRBJ2-1, with 9 bases lining up with TRBD2. V was pared by 3 bases and J by 3 bases, with 6 bases of the junction left unmatched. CDR1 is MDHEN and CDR2 is SYDVKM in the germline V gene. This CDR3 comprises 16 residues. The CDR3 bases are TGTGCCAGCAGTTTCGGCGGGAGGGCCGTCTACAATGAGCAGTTCTTC. Protein product: CASSFGGRAVYNEQFF.

This chain joins TRBV27 and TRBJ1-5; a possible D gene is TRBD1 (6 bases). This CDR3 region has 14 residues. Germline V CDR1 and CDR2: MNHEY, SMNVEV (reference sequence). V lost 3 bases to trimming and J lost 3 bases, with 9 bases between them. Here the CDR3 reads CASSFQGINQPQHF. CDR3 sequence (DNA): TGTGCCAGCAGTTTTCAGGGGATCAATCAGCCCCAGCATTTT.

The chain recombines TRBV2 with TRBJ1-1; no clear D gene. This CDR3 region has 17 residues. The V gene's germline CDR1 is SNHLY and CDR2 FYNNEI. Between the trimmed V and J ends, which lost 1 base and 4 bases, there was a span of 19 bases. CDR3 in amino acids: CASSEVPSGNGVTEAFF. CDR3 in DNA: TGTGCCAGCAGTGAAGTGCCCTCGGGGAATGGGGTCACTGAAGCTTTCTTT. The entire variable domain, with the rest obtained from reference TRBV2 and TRBJ1-1, is as follows: EPEVTQTPSHQVTQMGQEVILRCVPISNHLYFYWYRQILGQKVEFLVSFYNNEISEKSEIFDDQFSVERPDGSNFTLKIRSTKLEDSAMYFCASSEVPSGNGVTEAFFGQGTRLTVV.

Concerning this clone: One end of the junction fails to match germline, which may point to a read error. Additional DNA sequences in this sample encode the identical CDR3. This chain connects TRBV6-5 to TRBJ1-1, with TRBD1 matching 7 bases. The CDR3 is made up of 15 amino acids. Germline loops: CDR1 MNHEY, CDR2 SVGAGI. CDR3 loop: CASSSRTGMNTEAFF. CDR3 in DNA: TGTGCCAGCAGTTCCCGGACAGGAATGAACACTGAAGCTTTCTTC.

CDR3 nucleotides: TGTGCCAGCAGTCGCCCCCGCGGGGGAAATCAGCCCCAGCATTTT. It codes for CASSRPRGGNQPQHF. The chain joins TRBV28 to TRBJ1-5; weak D call: TRBD1 (5 bases). The germline V gene encodes CDR1 MDHEN and CDR2 SYDVKM. V dropped 5 bases and J dropped 4 bases, with 15 bases sitting between them. The CDR3 is 15 residues long.

The V gene is TRBV9, the J gene TRBJ2-1; the D gene is possibly TRBD2 (5 bases). The CDR3 extends over 12 amino acids. Germline values: CDR1 SGDLS, CDR2 YYNGEE. V lost 4 bases and J 9 bases, leaving 11 bases between the germline ends. Here the CDR3 reads CASSTTSREQFF. The CDR3 region has the DNA TGTGCCAGCAGCACAACTAGTCGTGAGCAGTTCTTC.

This clone was detected only once. The gene calls are TRBV7-2 and TRBJ1-4, with D tentatively TRBD1 (6 bases). Deletions cut 0 bases from V and 0 bases from J, with 17 bases between. The CDR3 runs 19 residues. Germline loops: CDR1 SGHTA, CDR2 FQGNSA. The CDR3: CASSLAWTVRQATNEKLFF. CDR3 DNA: TGTGCCAGCAGCTTAGCCTGGACTGTTAGACAGGCAACTAATGAAAAACTGTTTTTT.

In this sample, this clone turned up a few times. This chain joins TRBV4-3 and TRBJ1-2; 7 nucleotides line up with TRBD1. The J segment lost 6 bases and the V segment lost 0 bases, leaving 13 bases of the junction unmatched. Germline V CDR1 and CDR2: LGHNA, YSLEER. The CDR3 sequence is 17 residues long. CDR3 region: CASSQDPDRALFNGYTF. The CDR3 nucleotides read TGCGCCAGCAGCCAAGACCCCGACAGGGCTCTATTCAATGGCTACACCTTC.

The chain is built from TRBV19 and TRBJ2-1; 10 bases fit TRBD2. CDR1 and CDR2 (germline): LNHDA, SQIVND (reference sequence). The ends lost 5 bases at V and 5 bases at J; junction bases unmatched: 6. The CDR3 has 15 amino acids. This CDR3 reads CASSAPSGSDNEQFF. CDR3 nucleotide sequence: TGTGCCAGTAGTGCCCCTAGCGGGAGCGACAATGAGCAGTTCTTC.

The chain couples TRBV27 to TRBJ2-2; D gene uncertain. Deletions cut 1 base from V and 4 bases from J, with 7 bases between. The germline V gene encodes CDR1 MNHEY and CDR2 SMNVEV (reference sequence). The CDR3 has 14 amino acids. CDR3 amino acids: CASSLYGGTGELFF. The DNA of the CDR3 is TGTGCCAGCAGTTTATATGGCGGCACCGGGGAGCTGTTTTTT.

V and J are TRBV29-1 and TRBJ2-1; 8 nucleotides agree with TRBD2. Germline CDR1 and CDR2: SQVTM and ANQGSEA. Unmatched junction bases numbered 13, after V lost 0 bases and J lost 15 bases. This CDR3 comprises 14 residues. The CDR3 coding sequence is TGCAGCGTTGAAGATTCGATAGCGGGACGGGAACTGTTCTTC. Translation gives CSVEDSIAGRELFF.